A single sample is the source of the 29 T cell receptor beta chains below, sequenced in a study of T cells in Graves' hyperthyroidism and ophthalmopathy. RNA transcripts yielded amplified TCR beta CDR3 regions. A first-round RT-PCR of the TCR CDR3 used the HTBI primer set. TCRdb reprocessed the multiplex PCR reads via MiXCR and lists one record per CDR3 protein. The sample includes almost 250,000 distinct CDR3 sequences, approximately 23% of them seen just once. Sequencing was carried out using blood. These receptors came from a woman in her thirties or forties with Graves' ophthalmopathy.

CDR3 DNA: TGCAGTGCCATGGGGACTAGCGAACGAAGAGAGACCCAGTACTTC. Encoded protein: CSAMGTSERRETQYF. The rearrangement links TRBV20-1 to TRBJ2-5, with 10 positions matching TRBD2. After removal of 6 bases from V and 4 bases from J, the junction contained 11 bases not matched to a gene. The CDR3 covers 15 residues. Germline V gene sequence: CDR1 DFQATT, CDR2 SNEGSKA (reference sequence).

This clonotype was found many times. J is TRBJ1-5 and V is TRBV30; D call uncertain. CDR3 length: 14 residues. The germline V gene has CDR1 GTSNPN and CDR2 SVGIG (reference sequence). V lost 4 bases to trimming and J lost 7 bases, with 17 bases between them. The chain's CDR3 is CAWTPVGTRQPQHF. CDR3 nucleotides: TGTGCCTGGACCCCTGTGGGAACGCGCCAGCCCCAGCATTTT.

This clonotype was found many times. The rearrangement links TRBV5-1 to TRBJ2-2; a possible D gene is TRBD1 (5 bases). CDR1 SGHRS and CDR2 YFSETQ come from the germline V gene. The CDR3 consists of 13 residues. Trimming pared 9 bases from V and 4 bases from J, leaving 13 bases between. The CDR3 DNA reads TGCGCCATCCAGGGATTGGGCACCGGGGAGCTGTTTTTT. The encoded protein is CAIQGLGTGELFF.

This clonotype has a count of ten or more. V is TRBV6-5 and J is TRBJ1-2; TRBD1 is a possible D gene (5 bases). Trimming took 2 bases from V and 4 from J, leaving 11 bases between them. Per germline, CDR1 MNHEY and CDR2 SVGAGI. The CDR3 loop spans 14 amino acids. The CDR3: CASSYTAGVYGYTF. For the CDR3, the DNA is TGTGCCAGCAGTTACACCGCGGGGGTCTATGGCTACACCTTC.

This clonotype was detected ten times or more. The rearrangement links TRBV20-1 to TRBJ1-1, with 8 bases aligning to TRBD1. This CDR3 has 15 amino acids. CDR1 and CDR2 (germline): DFQATT, SNEGSKA (reference sequence). J was trimmed by 6 bases and V by 0 bases; bases with no gene match: 9. The DNA of the CDR3 is TGCAGTGCTAGAGAACGACTAGGCAGGGGGCCTGAAGCTTTCTTT. Translated: CSARERLGRGPEAFF.

This clonotype was seen many times. This chain connects TRBV19 to TRBJ2-5, with 10 positions matching TRBD2. Germline loops: CDR1 LNHDA, CDR2 SQIVND (reference sequence). The V gene end was trimmed by 8 bases and the J gene end by 5 bases; junction bases not matched to a gene: 5. This CDR3 contains 13 residues. The CDR3 spells CASSSGRRETQYF. CDR3 coding DNA: TGTGCCAGTTCTAGCGGGAGACGGGAGACCCAGTACTTC. The variable domain in full, with the rest retrieved from reference TRBV19 and TRBJ2-5, is DGGITQSPKYLFRKEGQNVTLSCEQNLNHDAMYWYRQDPGQGLRLIYYSQIVNDFQKGDIAEGYSVSREKKESFPLTVTSAQKNPTAFYLCASSSGRRETQYFGPGTRLLVL.

This clonotype was seen many times. This chain joins TRBV7-2 and TRBJ2-4, with D possibly TRBD2 on 7 matching bases. The CDR3 runs to 14 residues. Germline V gives CDR1 SGHTA, CDR2 FQGNSA. Trimming cost V 5 bases and J 9 bases, with 17 bases left between them. The CDR3 loop reads CASSLGGGKVIQYF. As DNA, the CDR3 is TGTGCCAGCAGCCTAGGGGGAGGGAAGGTCATTCAGTACTTC.

The sample holds many counts of this clonotype. The chain carries TRBV10-3 and TRBJ2-7; a possible D gene is TRBD2 (7 bases). Germline CDR1 reads ENHRY; CDR2 reads SYGVKD. The ends were cut back, 8 bases at V and 6 bases at J, with 11 bases in the middle. The CDR3 runs 11 residues. This chain's CDR3 is CAIGGASEQYF. Here the CDR3 DNA reads TGTGCCATCGGGGGGGCTAGCGAGCAGTACTTC.

This clonotype appeared many times. V and J are TRBV6-1 and TRBJ2-3; 9 nucleotides agree with TRBD2. The CDR3 loop spans 15 amino acids. CDR1 MNHNS and CDR2 SASEGT come from the germline V gene. Unmatched junction bases numbered 2, after V lost 4 bases and J lost 0 bases. CDR3 residues: CASSGLAVSTDTQYF. The CDR3 DNA follows: TGTGCCAGCAGTGGACTAGCGGTTAGCACAGATACGCAGTATTTT.

This chain connects TRBV12-3 or TRBV12-4 to TRBJ2-5, with D tentatively TRBD2 (5 bases). CDR3 size: 14 residues. V shed 2 bases and J shed 5 bases, with 12 bases lying between them. CDR3 sequence reads: CASSLRETSETQYF. CDR3 DNA sequence: TGTGCCAGCAGTTTAAGGGAGACCTCGGAGACCCAGTACTTC.

This clonotype was observed at least ten times. The chain couples TRBV7-9 to TRBJ2-7, with D possibly TRBD1 on 6 matching bases. The CDR3 extends over 15 amino acids. Trimming removed 4 bases from V and 3 bases from J, with 16 bases in between. CDR1 SEHNR and CDR2 FQNEAQ come from the germline V gene (reference sequence). The CDR3 reads CASSSYRAPYYEQYF. The DNA for the CDR3 is TGTGCCAGCAGCTCCTACAGGGCCCCCTACTACGAGCAGTACTTC.

This clonotype was counted ten times or more. The genes are TRBV20-1 and TRBJ1-5, with TRBD1 matching over 12 bases. The ends lost 1 base at V and 3 bases at J; junction bases unmatched: 10. CDR3 length: 18 residues. Germline CDR1 reads DFQATT; CDR2 reads SNEGSKA (reference sequence). CDR3 sequence (DNA): TGCAGTGCTAGAGTACCGGGACAGGGGGCCTCCTTCAATCAGCCCCAGCATTTT. It translates to CSARVPGQGASFNQPQHF.

This clonotype was detected many times. The chain joins TRBV19 to TRBJ1-5, with a weak D call TRBD1 (5 bases). CDR3 length: 12 amino acids. The V end lost 9 bases, the J end lost 7 bases, and 13 bases lay between the germline ends. CDR1 is LNHDA and CDR2 is SQIVND in the germline V gene (reference sequence). CDR3 sequence reads: CASNRFGQPQHF. CDR3 DNA sequence: TGTGCCAGCAACAGGTTTGGGCAGCCCCAGCATTTT.

The chain is built from TRBV6-2 or TRBV6-3 and TRBJ2-7, with no clear D. CDR3 size: 14 residues. The germline V and J ends were trimmed by 6 bases and 6 bases, with 18 bases remaining between them. The V gene's germline CDR1 is MNHEY and CDR2 SVGEGT. CDR3 amino acids: CASRTDYTRAEQYF. The CDR3 DNA is TGTGCCAGCAGGACTGATTACACTCGAGCCGAGCAGTACTTC.

This clonotype has ten or more counts. The chain has TRBV2 and TRBJ1-1; D not resolved. Germline CDR1 SNHLY, CDR2 FYNNEI. The CDR3 sequence is 13 residues long. Trimming removed 5 bases at V and 3 bases at J, with 10 bases between. CDR3 protein: CASSLNWDTEAFF. The CDR3, as DNA: TGTGCCAGCAGTCTCAATTGGGACACTGAAGCTTTCTTT.

This clonotype was recorded many times. The chain recombines TRBV5-1 with TRBJ1-1; D gene unclear. CDR1 is SGHRS, CDR2 YFSETQ, per germline. V was clipped by 0 bases and J by 0 bases, with 3 bases between them. The CDR3 extends over 13 amino acids. This CDR3 reads CASSLALNTEAFF. The CDR3 DNA sequence: TGCGCCAGCAGCTTGGCCCTGAACACTGAAGCTTTCTTT. The variable domain in full, with the rest retrieved from reference TRBV5-1 and TRBJ1-1, is KAGVTQTPRYLIKTRGQQVTLSCSPISGHRSVSWYQQTPGQGLQFLFEYFSETQRNKGNFPGRFSGRQFSNSRSEMNVSTLELGDSALYLCASSLALNTEAFFGQGTRLTVV.

Here the CDR3 reads CASSPSPGVGTEAFF. The CDR3 DNA is TGTGCCAGCAGCCCGAGTCCGGGAGTAGGCACTGAAGCTTTCTTT. The chain is built from TRBV11-1 and TRBJ1-1, with D hard to call. The V end was cut by 5 bases, the J end by 4 bases, with 17 bases between. The length of the CDR3 is 15 residues. Per the germline V gene, CDR1 is SGHAT and CDR2 is FQDESV (reference sequence).

The chain has TRBV6-1 and TRBJ2-5; TRBD1 might be the D (5 bases). Germline V gives CDR1 MNHNS, CDR2 SASEGT. The CDR3 totals 14 residues. The V end was cut by 7 bases, the J end by 4 bases, with 16 bases between. The DNA for the CDR3 is TGTGCCAGCAACATGACAGTGATTGGAGAGACCCAGTACTTC. This sequence encodes CASNMTVIGETQYF.

This clonotype was observed many times. The chain carries TRBV28 and TRBJ1-5, with 10 positions matching TRBD1. Trimming at V came to 5 bases and at J to 5 bases, leaving 12 bases not matched to a gene. This CDR3 is 17 amino acids long. Looked up from germline, CDR1 is MDHEN and CDR2 is SYDVKM. The CDR3 sequence is CASSPLPGQGMDQPQHF. In DNA form, the CDR3 reads TGTGCCAGCAGTCCCCTCCCGGGACAGGGGATGGATCAGCCCCAGCATTTT.

The J gene is TRBJ1-1, the V gene TRBV11-2; 8 nucleotides align to TRBD1. Germline trimming cut 6 bases from V and 7 bases from J; bases unmatched to any gene: 7. The germline V gene has CDR1 SGHAT and CDR2 FQNNGV. The CDR3 runs 13 residues. CDR3 loop: CASRTGTGREAFF. CDR3 DNA: TGTGCCAGCAGAACCGGGACAGGCCGTGAAGCTTTCTTT. The complete variable domain, with remaining parts taken from reference TRBV11-2 and TRBJ1-1, reads EAGVAQSPRYKIIEKRQSVAFWCNPISGHATLYWYQQILGQGPKLLIQFQNNGVVDDSQLPKDRFSAERLKGVDSTLKIQPAKLEDSAVYLCASRTGTGREAFFGQGTRLTVV.

This clonotype has at least ten counts. The genes are TRBV6-5 and TRBJ1-2, with 7 bases aligning to TRBD1. This CDR3 spans 15 amino acids. Losses at the gene ends were 2 bases for V and 4 bases for J; bases not matched to a gene: 7. Looked up from germline, CDR1 is MNHEY and CDR2 is SVGAGI. The CDR3 nucleotides are TGTGCCAGCAGTTACGAGACAGGGAATAGCTATGGCTACACCTTC. Its protein product is CASSYETGNSYGYTF.

This clonotype was seen ten or more times. The gene calls are TRBV11-2 and TRBJ2-2; 7 nucleotides align to TRBD1. The CDR3 consists of 15 residues. Germline values: CDR1 SGHAT, CDR2 FQNNGV. Losses at the gene ends were 1 base for V and 5 bases for J; bases not matched to a gene: 4. In nucleotides, the CDR3 is TGTGCCAGCAGCTTAGGGGTACAGGGGACCGGGGAGCTGTTTTTT. Translated, it gives CASSLGVQGTGELFF.

Ten or more counts support this clonotype. The chain recombines TRBV4-1 with TRBJ1-5; D is possibly TRBD1 (6 bases). CDR3 length: 17 residues. V was cut by 0 bases and J by 0 bases, with 12 bases left in between. From germline, CDR1 is MGHRA and CDR2 YSYEKL. In nucleotides, the CDR3 is TGCGCCAGCAGCCAAGACCCGGGACAACGTAGCAATCAGCCCCAGCATTTT. It encodes CASSQDPGQRSNQPQHF.

Details on this clonotype: Given a much more abundant clone one base away, this may be a read error. The V call is TRBV30, the J call TRBJ1-1; D is unclear. CDR1 and CDR2 (germline): GTSNPN, SVGIG (reference sequence). This CDR3 has 15 residues. The chain's CDR3 is CVWSVGWQENTEAFF. CDR3 in DNA: TGTGTCTGGAGTGTAGGGTGGCAAGAGAACACTGAAGCTTTCTTT.

The chain uses TRBV28 and TRBJ2-5; D possibly matches TRBD1 or TRBD2 (5 bases each). Trimming took 4 bases from V and 5 from J, leaving 14 bases between them. The CDR3 runs 14 residues. The germline CDR1 and CDR2 sequences are MDHEN and SYDVKM. CDR3 DNA: TGTGCCAGCAGTTCCCCGGGGCGGACGGAGACCCAGTACTTC. Translated: CASSSPGRTETQYF.

This clonotype was counted many times. V and J are TRBV3-1 and TRBJ2-2; D is unclear. This CDR3 region has 14 residues. The germline V and J ends were trimmed by 4 bases and 4 bases, with 10 bases remaining between them. CDR1 LGHDT and CDR2 YNNKEL come from the germline V gene (reference sequence). In DNA form, the CDR3 reads TGTGCCAGCAGCCCCTCTCAACCCACCGGGGAGCTGTTTTTT. This gives the protein CASSPSQPTGELFF.

This clonotype was picked up many times. The V and J genes are TRBV6-5 and TRBJ1-5; maybe TRBD1 (6 bases). Trimming cost V 6 bases and J 3 bases, with 12 bases left between them. The CDR3 is 14 amino acids. Germline values: CDR1 MNHEY, CDR2 SVGAGI. The CDR3: CASSVTGNNQPQHF. The CDR3 bases are TGTGCCAGCAGCGTGACAGGAAACAATCAGCCCCAGCATTTT.

The chain has TRBV25-1 and TRBJ1-2; weak D call: TRBD1 (5 bases). Germline CDR1 and CDR2: MGHDK and SYGVNS. Deletions cut 2 bases from V and 6 bases from J, with 16 bases between. The CDR3 runs to 15 residues. The chain's CDR3 is CASSEPGDLLDGYTF. DNA for the CDR3: TGTGCCAGCAGTGAACCCGGGGACCTACTAGATGGCTACACCTTC.

Many counts were recorded for this clonotype. The gene calls are TRBV19 and TRBJ2-5; the match to TRBD1 covers 8 bases. CDR1 and CDR2 from the germline V gene are LNHDA and SQIVND (reference sequence). The CDR3 length is 15 residues. The ends lost 0 bases at V and 4 bases at J; junction bases unmatched: 4. CDR3 sequence reads: CASSIEDRVGETQYF. CDR3 bases: TGTGCCAGTAGTATAGAGGACAGGGTTGGAGAGACCCAGTACTTC.